A selection of T cell receptor beta chains follows, all from one sample in a study of blood T cell repertoires in COVID-19. The data were produced by immunoSEQ multiplex PCR, yet TCRdb's version contains in-frame clones alone and is incomplete. The sample lists approximately 270,000 clones, 80% to 90% occurring once. Sequencing input: PBMCs or T cells enriched from blood (not recorded which). The receptors derive from a woman between 25 and 40 years old who had recovered from COVID-19. The CDR3 runs from the conserved cysteine through the conserved F or W. Expanded clones are given a class, and other clones once, few, many or no size at all.

>NA|TRBJ2-7|TRBV20-1
CSGPSGNF
>NA|TRBJ1-5|TRBV5-4
CASSLLGGTQPQHF
>NA|TRBJ1-3|TRBV11-2
CASSLDALGNTIYF
>NA|TRBJ1-2|TRBV6-5
CASSYSAGPAGGYTF
>NA|TRBJ1-2|TRBV27
CASSLGQGLGGYTF
>NA|TRBJ2-3|TRBV7-9
CASSLGGGGAKDTQYF
>NA|TRBJ1-6|TRBV28
CASSPTGANDSPLHF
>once|TRBJ1-4|TRBV15
CATSRDPGGSEKLFF
>NA|TRBJ2-3|TRBV6-4
CASWTMETGGADTQYF
>NA|TRBJ2-1|TRBV19
CASSLPGLAHNEQFF
>NA|TRBJ1-4|TRBV7-9
CASSSRQQGKTTNEKLFF
>NA|TRBJ1-6|TRBV5-1
CASRWQANYNSPLHF
>NA|TRBJ1-5|TRBV6-6
CASMLGRQGSNQPQHF
>NA|TRBJ1-1|TRBV5-1
CASSLAFGGRYTEAFF
>NA|TRBJ1-1|TRBV5-1
CASSLQGQGSREVNTEAFF
>NA|TRBJ1-6|TRBV11-2
CASSRQVSPLHF
>NA|TRBJ2-7|TRBV27
CASSRDSSYEQYF
>NA|TRBJ1-4|TRBV7-9
CASSTGTGIANEKLFF
>NA|TRBJ1-1|TRBV6-5
CASLQNMNTEAFF
>NA|TRBJ1-1|TRBV18
CASSLAQGNTEAFF
>NA|TRBJ1-5|TRBV6-5
CASSYVERPQHF
>once|TRBJ1-2|TRBV7-9
CASSLEYSALNYGYTF
>NA|TRBJ1-1|TRBV13
CASTKLLGRNTEAFF
>NA|TRBJ1-1|TRBV2
CASSTIQGSTEAFF
>many|TRBJ2-7|TRBV6-5
CASSYSRGNSYEQYF
>NA|TRBJ2-4|TRBV6-4
CASSAPRDRDGIVAKNIQYF
>NA|TRBJ1-4|TRBV7-2
CASSDYRGRDEKLFF
>NA|TRBJ1-1|TRBV10-3
CAIKPDSGYTEAFF
>NA|TRBJ2-7|TRBV5-1
CASSSGTGNYEQYF
>NA|TRBJ2-7|TRBV30
CAWRTTETYEQYF
>NA|TRBJ2-7|TRBV5-1
CASSLARTGSYEQYF
>NA|TRBJ2-5|TRBV5-1
CASSLSGSNQETQYF
>NA|TRBJ1-2|TRBV4-1
CASRRQGAGYGYTF
>NA|TRBJ1-1|TRBV2
CASRELAGVNTEAFF
>NA|TRBJ2-7|TRBV28
CASGLPVGYEQYF
>NA|TRBJ2-3|TRBV28
CASSYPSGGSTDTQYF
>few|TRBJ2-1|TRBV6-4
CASSDDTGGSYNEQFF
>NA|TRBJ1-2|TRBV5-8
CASSFQAGAPDGYTF
>NA|TRBJ1-6|TRBV5-6
CASSSTGVRSSPLHF
>NA|TRBJ2-1|TRBV30
CAWSALGQDAYNEQFF
>NA|TRBJ1-2|TRBV27
CASSLLGDDGYTF
>NA|TRBJ1-1|TRBV7-3
CASSLDRGTEAFF
>few|TRBJ2-5|TRBV7-6
CASSPRGLAGGSKTQYF
>NA|TRBJ2-5|TRBV5-1
CASSSYNNGGETQYF
>NA|TRBJ1-2|TRBV9
CASSVGAAGRYGYTF
>few|TRBJ2-6|TRBV6-2/TRBV6-3
CASSYPGGVRANVLTF
>NA|TRBJ1-6|TRBV18
CASSPWDRPNSPLHF
>NA|TRBJ2-6|TRBV20-1
CSASRGFGANVLTF